This T cell receptor (beta chain) originates from a study of beta chain features in type 1 diabetes. Study-wide points: The naive, central memory and Treg TCRB repertoires looked more alike in patients than they did in healthy donors. Lower insertion and higher deletion counts appeared at VDJ junctions in type 1 diabetes patients. The study notes PCR might favor shorter templates equally in patients and controls. Shorter TCRB CDR3s, moderately but significantly so, were found in Type 1 diabetes patients in all four CD4+ subsets.

As every portion of the isolated RNA was reverse transcribed, the sequencing read expressed TCRB transcripts. The average output of naive, central memory and regulatory T cell samples was approximately 3.7 million reads. Libraries were prepared by immunoSEQ multiplex PCR; TCRdb keeps only in-frame clonotypes and omits some of them. Seen here are 640,000 or so clones, 13% observed once, and the top ten hold approximately 0.021%. On this clone itself: Its antigen remains unknown.

Trimming shortened V by 4 bases and J by 8 bases, and 8 bases separated the two germline ends. Germline V CDR1 and CDR2: SQVTM, ANQGSEA. The CDR3 length is 10 residues. The sample was naive CD4+ T cells from blood. The chain carries TRBV29-1 and TRBJ1-1; D is uncertain. The sequence was collected from a man younger than 30 with type 1 diabetes. The DNA of the CDR3 is TGCAGCGTTGTGGCAGGAGAAGCTTTCTTT. It encodes CSVVAGEAFF.